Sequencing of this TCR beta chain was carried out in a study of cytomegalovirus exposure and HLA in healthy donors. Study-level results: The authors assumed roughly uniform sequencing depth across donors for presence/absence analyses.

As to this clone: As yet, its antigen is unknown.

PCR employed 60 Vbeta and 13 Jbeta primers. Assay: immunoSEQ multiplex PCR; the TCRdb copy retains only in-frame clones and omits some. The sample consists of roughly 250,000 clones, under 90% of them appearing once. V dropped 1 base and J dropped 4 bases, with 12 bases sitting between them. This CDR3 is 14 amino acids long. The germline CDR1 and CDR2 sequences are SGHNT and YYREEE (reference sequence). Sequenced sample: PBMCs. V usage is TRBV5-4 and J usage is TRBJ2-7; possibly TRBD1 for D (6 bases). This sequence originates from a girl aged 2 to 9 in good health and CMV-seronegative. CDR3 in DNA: TGTGCCAGCAGCTTGACCGTTCAGGGGTACGAGCAGTACTTC. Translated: CASSLTVQGYEQYF. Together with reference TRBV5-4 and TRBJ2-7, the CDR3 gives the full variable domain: ETGVTQSPTHLIKTRGQQVTLRCSSQSGHNTVSWYQQALGQGPQFIFQYYREEENGRGNFPPRFSGLQFPNYSSELNVNALELDDSALYLCASSLTVQGYEQYFGPGTRLTVT.